One TCR beta chain is described in this entry. The antigen remains undetermined. This record belongs to a study of T cells in localized non-small cell lung cancer. Study-wide results and limits: Within adjacent lung there appeared a median approximately 58 of the top 100 tumor clones. As only one tumor region underwent sequencing, heterogeneity remains possible. It was uninvolved adjacent lung that showed the highest T cell clonality, exceeding tumor. Prolonged overall survival went with higher T cell density in the blood.

The protocol was immunoSEQ multiplex PCR, while the TCRdb copy is restricted to in-frame clones and leaves out a portion. The sample consists of some 38,000 clones, 90% to 95% of them appearing once. Trimming took 5 bases from V and 0 from J, leaving 14 bases between them. CDR1 and CDR2 (germline): SEHNR, FQNEAQ (reference sequence). The CDR3 spans 15 residues. The sequence came from a female donor older than 55 with stage I lung adenocarcinoma. This specimen consisted of peripheral blood, obtained before any cancer treatment. This chain uses TRBV7-9 with TRBJ2-7, with D possibly being TRBD1 (6 bases). This CDR3 reads CASSGKTGGSYEQYV. CDR3 DNA sequence: TGTGCCAGCAGCGGAAAGACAGGCGGCTCCTACGAGCAGTACGTC.